This T cell receptor beta chain was identified during a study of identical twins. Study results and limitations: A lower insertion count was a feature of abundant cord blood beta clonotypes, with no such feature in memory repertoires.

Using its own MiXCR run on the 5' RACE reads, TCRdb lists one record per CDR3 protein. This table has just over 500,000 distinct CDR3 sequences, 20% to 25% appearing once. This CDR3 spans 13 amino acids. The ends lost 8 bases at V and 7 bases at J; junction bases unmatched: 8. Germline CDR1 reads DFQATT; CDR2 reads SNEGSKA (reference sequence). This clonotype was seen a few times. Its antigen remains unidentified. This sample was also put to use in a study of T cells expressing NK-cell markers. That report notes: For a handful of donors, the dominant NKG2C+ clonotypes made up roughly 1.0-7.5% of their CD8+ T cells.

The sequence was obtained from a woman under 30 in good health. The chain links TRBV20-1 to TRBJ2-1, with 10 bases fitting TRBD2. What was sequenced was CD4+ T cells sorted from blood. The CDR3 region has the DNA TGCAGTACGGGACTAGCGCGGGATAATGAGCAGTTCTTC. Translation: CSTGLARDNEQFF.